Each of the 29 T cell receptor beta chains below was sequenced from the same sample in a study of shared clonotypes between healthy human individuals. This table comes from immunoSEQ multiplex PCR, and its TCRdb copy is limited to in-frame clones, with some not included. The sample includes around 1,100,000 clones, 60% to 80% of them seen just once. The specimen was memory CD4+ T cells from PBMCs. Indicated subset: CD45RA-negative fraction. All receptors derive from a man between 18 and 35 years old in good health. Some clones in this sample may be carry-over from other donors' samples.

V gene TRBV7-8 combines with J gene TRBJ2-7, with 11 positions matching TRBD2. Germline CDR1 and CDR2: SGHVS and FQNEAQ. The trim removed 6 bases at V and 2 bases at J, leaving 6 bases unmatched. The CDR3 sequence is 15 residues long. The CDR3 bases are TGTGCCAGCAGTTCAACTAGCGGGAGACCCTACGAGCAGTACTTC. Encoded protein: CASSSTSGRPYEQYF.

The V call is TRBV11-2, the J call TRBJ2-5; 8 bases map to TRBD1. Germline V gene data show CDR1 as SGHAT and CDR2 as FQNNGV. The CDR3 contains 14 residues. V lost 5 bases, J lost 1 base, and 3 bases stayed unmatched. This CDR3 is CASSPDRAQETQYF. The CDR3 bases are TGTGCCAGCAGCCCGGACAGGGCCCAAGAGACCCAGTACTTC.

V usage is TRBV4-3 and J usage is TRBJ2-7, with D perhaps matching TRBD1 (6 bases). The CDR3 length is 16 residues. Germline V gives CDR1 LGHNA, CDR2 YSLEER. The V gene lost 3 bases and the J gene lost 0 bases, with 15 bases spanning the gap. The CDR3 bases are TGCGCCAGCAGCCAGACCAGGGGTAGCTCCTCCTACGAGCAGTACTTC. This encodes CASSQTRGSSSYEQYF.

V and J are TRBV28 and TRBJ1-1; 7 nucleotides align to TRBD1. Per germline, CDR1 MDHEN and CDR2 SYDVKM. The CDR3 length is 12 residues. V dropped 5 bases and J dropped 6; count of bases not matched to a gene: 3. The chain's CDR3 is CASSKGQSEAFF. In DNA form, the CDR3 reads TGTGCCAGCAGTAAGGGACAGTCTGAAGCTTTCTTT.

In its sample, this clone was seen once. The chain links TRBV5-4 to TRBJ2-2; 14 bases fit TRBD2. Unmatched junction bases numbered 5, after V lost 4 bases and J lost 6 bases. Germline values: CDR1 SGHNT, CDR2 YYREEE (reference sequence). There are 16 residues in the CDR3. DNA of the CDR3: TGTGCCAGCAGCCTGGGACTAGCGGGAGTATCCGGGGAGCTGTTTTTT. It specifies CASSLGLAGVSGELFF.

This clone was seen only once. Different DNA sequences within this sample yield the same CDR3. V usage is TRBV5-1 and J usage is TRBJ2-1; D could derive from TRBD1 or TRBD2 (5 bases each). The CDR3 is 14 residues long. Germline V CDR1 and CDR2: SGHRS, YFSETQ. Trimming took off 1 base at V and 4 bases at J, with 9 bases between the two ends. CDR3 DNA sequence: TGCGCCAGCAGCTTGTCCGGGGCTTACAATGAGCAGTTCTTC. Its translation: CASSLSGAYNEQFF.

The gene calls are TRBV2 and TRBJ2-5; 8 nucleotides align to TRBD1. The CDR3 loop spans 13 amino acids. CDR1 and CDR2 from the germline V gene are SNHLY and FYNNEI. With V trimmed by 3 bases and J by 5 bases, 2 bases remained unmatched. Here the CDR3 reads CASSDRGPETQYF. The CDR3 nucleotides read TGTGCCAGCAGTGACAGGGGGCCGGAGACCCAGTACTTC.

The V gene is TRBV9, the J gene TRBJ2-2; 9 nucleotides line up with TRBD2. With V trimmed by 0 bases and J by 7 bases, 7 bases remained unmatched. The CDR3 runs to 16 residues. Germline V gene lookup returns CDR1 SGDLS and CDR2 YYNGEE. The DNA for the CDR3 is TGTGCCAGCAGCGTAGAATTAGCGGGAGCTGGCGGGGAGCTGTTTTTT. Protein sequence: CASSVELAGAGGELFF.

This sequence joins TRBV20-1 and TRBJ1-2, with D unresolved. This CDR3 is built from 11 residues. Deletions cut 3 bases from V and 6 bases from J, with 8 bases between. Germline V gene data show CDR1 as DFQATT and CDR2 as SNEGSKA (reference sequence). For the CDR3, the DNA is TGCAGTGCTAGCAGGCGGGATGGCTACACCTTC. It codes for CSASRRDGYTF.

J is TRBJ2-5 and V is TRBV7-6, with D possibly being TRBD2 (5 bases). V was clipped by 1 base and J by 4 bases, with 16 bases between them. The CDR3 contains 16 residues. The germline gives CDR1 SGHVS, CDR2 FNYEAQ. In DNA form, the CDR3 reads TGTGCCAGCAGCTTAGTGGAGGCCGGTTTTGGAGAGACCCAGTACTTC. Translation: CASSLVEAGFGETQYF.

This chain uses TRBV7-8 with TRBJ2-7; TRBD1 agrees at 12 bases. With 5 bases clipped from V and 6 bases from J, the junction kept 5 bases outside the gene matches. There are 14 residues in the CDR3. Germline V CDR1 and CDR2: SGHVS, FQNEAQ. The CDR3 spells CASSPGQGAAEQYF. In DNA form, the CDR3 reads TGTGCCAGCAGCCCGGGACAGGGGGCGGCCGAGCAGTACTTC.

The chain links TRBV5-6 to TRBJ2-4, with D tentatively TRBD2 (5 bases). The CDR3 loop spans 13 amino acids. Germline CDR1 SGHDT, CDR2 YYEEEE. V was trimmed by 0 bases and J by 7 bases, leaving 8 bases between them. CDR3 nucleotide sequence: TGTGCCAGCAGCTTGGGAGGGTTTAACATTCAGTACTTC. It is translated as CASSLGGFNIQYF.

The chain recombines TRBV5-1 with TRBJ2-7; D uncertain. The CDR3 runs 13 residues. CDR1 SGHRS and CDR2 YFSETQ come from the germline V gene. Trimming left V 0 bases short and J 3 bases short, with 7 bases between. The CDR3 nucleotides read TGCGCCAGCAGCTTGGGGAATTACTACGAGCAGTACTTC. Its protein is CASSLGNYYEQYF.

V is TRBV2 and J is TRBJ2-1; D unclear. The CDR3 length is 12 residues. Trimming shortened V by 1 base and J by 4 bases, and 2 bases separated the two germline ends. From germline, CDR1 is SNHLY and CDR2 FYNNEI. The CDR3 nucleotides are TGTGCCAGCAGTGAAGAGTACAATGAGCAGTTCTTC. It translates to CASSEEYNEQFF.

This clone was counted once. The chain has TRBV5-6 and TRBJ2-7, with no clear D. This CDR3 is 15 amino acids long. CDR1 SGHDT and CDR2 YYEEEE come from the germline V gene. Trimming pared 1 base from V and 3 bases from J, leaving 14 bases between. CDR3 sequence reads: CASSLWSSVIYEQYF. CDR3 bases: TGTGCCAGCAGCTTGTGGAGTTCGGTGATCTACGAGCAGTACTTC.

Points on this clone: This sample includes further DNA sequences coding for the same CDR3. The V and J genes are TRBV5-1 and TRBJ2-2; TRBD2 agrees at 11 bases. Germline trimming cut 3 bases from V and 4 bases from J; bases unmatched to any gene: 5. Germline-derived CDR1 and CDR2 are SGHRS and YFSETQ. This CDR3 comprises 16 residues. The CDR3, as DNA: TGCGCCAGCAGCTCTTCCGGGACTAGCGGCACCGGGGAGCTGTTTTTT. Translation: CASSSSGTSGTGELFF.

V is TRBV28 and J is TRBJ1-2; maybe TRBD1 (5 bases). Germline V gene sequence: CDR1 MDHEN, CDR2 SYDVKM. Trimming took 3 bases from V and 3 from J, leaving 14 bases between them. This CDR3 spans 15 amino acids. CDR3 nucleotides: TGTGCCAGCAGTTTCGTCCGGTCCAGGGACTATGGCTACACCTTC. The encoded protein is CASSFVRSRDYGYTF.

CDR3: CASSQNRGNYGYTF. The CDR3 DNA sequence: TGTGCCAGCAGTCAGAACAGGGGTAACTATGGCTACACCTTC. The chain recombines TRBV7-2 with TRBJ1-2; 7 bases agree with TRBD1. The CDR3 has 14 amino acids. CDR1 and CDR2 (germline): SGHTA, FQGNSA. V shed 6 bases and J 1 base; nucleotides not matched to a gene: 5.

This sequence joins TRBV4-1 and TRBJ2-1; unclear D gene. The V end was cut by 0 bases, the J end by 0 bases, with 12 bases between. CDR1 and CDR2 from the germline V gene are MGHRA and YSYEKL. The CDR3 consists of 17 residues. CDR3 coding DNA: TGCGCCAGCAGCCAAGATCCGTACGCAGCCTCCTACAATGAGCAGTTCTTC. The encoded protein is CASSQDPYAASYNEQFF.

This rearrangement joins TRBV5-1 to TRBJ2-7, with D tentatively TRBD2 (5 bases). V was clipped by 2 bases and J by 1 base, with 7 bases between them. The CDR3 is made up of 13 amino acids. In germline, CDR1 is SGHRS, CDR2 YFSETQ. CDR3 sequence (DNA): TGCGCCAGCAGCTTTGAGGGATCCTACGAGCAGTACTTC. This codes for CASSFEGSYEQYF.

The chain recombines TRBV15 with TRBJ2-2; D perhaps matches TRBD2 (6 bases). CDR3 size: 16 residues. Looked up from germline, CDR1 is LNHNV and CDR2 is YYDKDF (reference sequence). Trimming shortened V by 0 bases and J by 7 bases, and 15 bases separated the two germline ends. DNA for the CDR3: TGTGCCACCAGCAGAGATCGGGGGTCTTACGGCGGGGAGCTGTTTTTT. Protein product: CATSRDRGSYGGELFF.

This chain uses TRBV6-5 with TRBJ1-4; no clear D gene. The germline gives CDR1 MNHEY, CDR2 SVGAGI. Trimming cost V 4 bases and J 0 bases, with 9 bases left between them. The length of the CDR3 is 15 residues. This chain's CDR3 is CASSSIGATNEKLFF. The CDR3, as DNA: TGTGCCAGCAGTTCTATCGGGGCAACTAATGAAAAACTGTTTTTT.

V usage is TRBV18 and J usage is TRBJ2-7; a possible D gene is TRBD1 (6 bases). Germline V gives CDR1 KGHSH, CDR2 LQKENI. Trimming pared 5 bases from V and 10 bases from J, leaving 12 bases between. This CDR3 comprises 11 residues. For the CDR3, the DNA is TGTGCCAGCTCAACAGGGTTCGAACAGTACTTC. The encoded protein is CASSTGFEQYF.

CDR3 bases: TGTGCCAGCTCACCAGCTAGCGGTCCCACAGATACGCAGTATTTT. Protein: CASSPASGPTDTQYF. The genes are TRBV18 and TRBJ2-3; 7 nucleotides align to TRBD2. The CDR3 runs to 15 residues. Germline-derived CDR1 and CDR2 are KGHSH and LQKENI. Trimming took 2 bases from V and 2 from J; bases not matched to a gene: 4.

The chain recombines TRBV5-4 with TRBJ2-1, with a tentative D call TRBD1 (7 bases). The V end was cut by 0 bases, the J end by 1 base, with 11 bases between. This CDR3 is built from 16 residues. CDR1 and CDR2 from the germline V gene are SGHNT and YYREEE (reference sequence). CDR3 sequence (DNA): TGTGCCAGCAGCTTGGAACCAGGGGGGTCCTACAATGAGCAGTTCTTC. Translating gives CASSLEPGGSYNEQFF.

J is TRBJ2-7 and V is TRBV6-1; TRBD2 matches at 9 bases. The CDR3 runs 13 residues. From germline, CDR1 is MNHNS and CDR2 SASEGT. Unmatched junction bases numbered 8, after V lost 8 bases and J lost 6 bases. The CDR3, as DNA: TGTGCCAGCGGGAGGCCGCGGGGGGGCGAGCAGTACTTC. Protein sequence: CASGRPRGGEQYF.

The V call is TRBV5-1, the J call TRBJ2-7, with 13 bases identical to TRBD2. CDR1 is SGHRS and CDR2 is YFSETQ in the germline V gene. CDR3 length: 16 amino acids. Germline trimming cut 3 bases from V and 5 bases from J; bases unmatched to any gene: 8. CDR3 nucleotide sequence: TGCGCCAGCAGCTACTGGACTAGCGGGAGTACCAACGAGCAGTACTTC. Translation gives CASSYWTSGSTNEQYF. Complete variable domain (other parts from reference TRBV5-1 and TRBJ2-7): KAGVTQTPRYLIKTRGQQVTLSCSPISGHRSVSWYQQTPGQGLQFLFEYFSETQRNKGNFPGRFSGRQFSNSRSEMNVSTLELGDSALYLCASSYWTSGSTNEQYFGPGTRLTVT.

CDR3 sequence: CASSEARGITNEKLFF. CDR3 sequence (DNA): TGTGCCAGCAGTGAAGCCAGGGGGATAACTAATGAAAAACTGTTTTTT. The rearrangement joins TRBV6-1 to TRBJ1-4, with 7 positions matching TRBD1. Germline V gene data show CDR1 as MNHNS and CDR2 as SASEGT. The trim removed 0 bases at V and 1 base at J, leaving 2 bases unmatched. The CDR3 loop spans 16 amino acids.

This clone has more than one count but fewer than ten. This sequence joins TRBV2 and TRBJ2-4, with a tentative D call TRBD1 (5 bases). With 10 bases removed from V and 7 bases from J, the gap between germline ends came to 11 bases. CDR1 and CDR2 from the germline V gene are SNHLY and FYNNEI. The CDR3 length is 11 residues. The CDR3 sequence: CANGHLNIQYF. CDR3 DNA: TGTGCCAACGGACATTTGAACATTCAGTACTTC.